These 5 T cell receptor beta chains came from one sample sequenced in a study of control samples from healthy donors and cancer patients. The table came from immunoSEQ multiplex PCR; TCRdb's copy has only in-frame clones and leaves some out. The data show about 150,000 clones, roughly 94% seen once. The material sequenced was blood. These receptors were collected from a woman between 18 and 29 years old in good health.

The genes are TRBV19 and TRBJ1-4; 9 positions agree with TRBD1. CDR1 is LNHDA and CDR2 is SQIVND in the germline V gene (reference sequence). The CDR3 is 15 amino acids. Trimming took 9 bases from V and 6 from J; bases not matched to a gene: 11. CDR3 region: CASCVGQGHYEKLFF. CDR3 DNA: TGTGCCAGCTGCGTCGGACAGGGGCATTATGAAAAACTGTTTTTT.

J is TRBJ2-5 and V is TRBV28, with TRBD1 matching over 8 bases. The J segment lost 5 bases and the V segment lost 5 bases, leaving 7 bases of the junction unmatched. Looked up from germline, CDR1 is MDHEN and CDR2 is SYDVKM. The CDR3 totals 14 residues. CDR3 in amino acids: CASSPGGERETQYF. The CDR3 DNA sequence: TGTGCCAGCAGTCCAGGGGGCGAGCGTGAGACCCAGTACTTC.

The chain couples TRBV7-2 to TRBJ2-2, with 9 bases matching TRBD1. Per germline, CDR1 SGHTA and CDR2 FQGNSA. Losses at the gene ends were 11 bases for V and 3 bases for J; bases not matched to a gene: 7. This CDR3 has 14 residues. In nucleotides, the CDR3 is TGTGCCGGGGGGACAGGGACCTACACCGGGGAGCTGTTTTTT. Translation gives CAGGTGTYTGELFF. The full variable domain, completed using reference TRBV7-2 and TRBJ2-2, is GAGVSQSPSNKVTEKGKDVELRCDPISGHTALYWYRQSLGQGLEFLIYFQGNSAPDKSGLPSDRFSAERTGGSVSTLTIQRTQQEDSAVYLCAGGTGTYTGELFFGEGSRLTVL.

The chain joins TRBV9 to TRBJ1-2, with D perhaps TRBD1 (6 bases). V shed 4 bases and J shed 6 bases, with 10 bases lying between them. Looked up from germline, CDR1 is SGDLS and CDR2 is YYNGEE. CDR3 length: 12 residues. CDR3 bases: TGTGCCAGCAGCCTAGGGGGTAATGGCTACACCTTC. Protein sequence: CASSLGGNGYTF.

V and J are TRBV2 and TRBJ1-1; D perhaps matches TRBD1 (6 bases). The CDR3 length is 11 residues. Trimming took off 7 bases at V and 7 bases at J, with 10 bases between the two ends. Germline CDR1 SNHLY, CDR2 FYNNEI. The CDR3 reads CASMEGGEAFF. CDR3 nucleotide sequence: TGTGCCAGCATGGAAGGGGGTGAAGCTTTCTTT.